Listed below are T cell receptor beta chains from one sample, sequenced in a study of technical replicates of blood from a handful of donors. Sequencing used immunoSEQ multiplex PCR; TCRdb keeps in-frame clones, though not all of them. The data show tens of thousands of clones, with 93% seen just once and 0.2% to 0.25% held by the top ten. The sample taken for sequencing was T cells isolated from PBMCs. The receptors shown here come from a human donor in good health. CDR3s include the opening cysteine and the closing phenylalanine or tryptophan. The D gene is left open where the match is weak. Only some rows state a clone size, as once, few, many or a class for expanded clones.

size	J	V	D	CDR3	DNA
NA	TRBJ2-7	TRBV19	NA	CASSIGGGGSYEQYF	TGTGCCAGTAGTATAGGAGGTGGCGGCTCCTACGAGCAGTACTTC
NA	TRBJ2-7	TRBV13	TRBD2	CASSLGPSGQYEQYF	TGTGCCAGCAGCTTAGGCCCTAGCGGACAATACGAGCAGTACTTC
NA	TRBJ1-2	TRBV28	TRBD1	CASSLSGTGFGYTF	TGTGCCAGCAGTTTATCTGGGACAGGGTTTGGCTACACCTTC
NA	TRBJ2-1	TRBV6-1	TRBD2	CASSEATGGPRYEQFF	TGTGCCAGCAGTGAAGCTACGGGAGGGCCGAGGTATGAGCAGTTCTTC
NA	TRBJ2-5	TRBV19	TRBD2	CASSKLGLADFETQYF	TGTGCCAGTAGTAAACTGGGACTAGCTGATTTTGAGACCCAGTACTTC
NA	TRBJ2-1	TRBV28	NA	CASSRPGQSYNEQFF	TGTGCCAGCAGCAGACCGGGACAATCCTACAATGAGCAGTTCTTC
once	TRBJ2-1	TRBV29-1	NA	CSFTPQTSSYNEQFF	TGCAGCTTCACCCCCCAGACTAGCTCCTACAATGAGCAGTTCTTC
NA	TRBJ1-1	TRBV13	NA	CASSSGVGFSEAFF	TGTGCCAGCAGCTCAGGCGTCGGGTTCTCTGAAGCTTTCTTT
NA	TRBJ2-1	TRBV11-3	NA	CASSLGLSFYNEQFF	TGTGCCAGCAGCTTGGGACTGTCCTTCTACAATGAGCAGTTCTTC
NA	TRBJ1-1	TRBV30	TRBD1	CAWGQANTEAFF	TGTGCCTGGGGACAGGCGAACACTGAAGCTTTCTTT
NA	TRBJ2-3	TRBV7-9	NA	CASLSFITDTQYF	TGTGCCAGCTTAAGCTTCATCACAGATACGCAGTATTTT
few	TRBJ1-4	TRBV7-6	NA	CASSLTGEKLFF	TGTGCCAGCAGCCTCACAGGTGAAAAACTGTTTTTT
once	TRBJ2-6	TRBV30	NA	CAWSVSRVVNSGANVLTF	TGTGCCTGGAGTGTATCGAGGGTAGTAAACTCTGGGGCCAACGTCCTGACTTTC
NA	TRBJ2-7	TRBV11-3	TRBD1	CASSLLPGQGLYEQYF	TGTGCCAGCAGCTTACTCCCGGGACAGGGCCTTTACGAGCAGTACTTC
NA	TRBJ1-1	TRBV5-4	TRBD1	CASRITGVNTEAFF	TGTGCCAGCAGAATAACAGGGGTAAACACTGAAGCTTTCTTT
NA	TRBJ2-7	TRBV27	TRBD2	CASSSWTSGPYEQYF	TGTGCCAGCAGTTCGTGGACTAGCGGACCTTACGAGCAGTACTTC